Listed below are T cell receptor beta chains from one sample, sequenced in a study of T-cell reconstitution after alpha-beta-depleted transplantation in children. A single record per CDR3 protein comes from TCRdb applying MiXCR to the PCR reads. This sample has 600,000 to 800,000 distinct CDR3 sequences, with around 13% found just once. The material sequenced was PBMCs, taken before TCRalphabeta/CD19-depleted stem cell transplant. These receptors all stem from a girl aged 2-10 years with congenital amegakaryocytic thrombocytopenia, due to receive a stem cell transplant. Each CDR3 is given with its conserved first and last residue. D genes are given only for firm matches. Expanded clones are given a class, and other clones once, few, many or no size at all.

abundance	v_gene	d_gene	j_gene	CDR3aa	CDR3nt
-	TRBV5-1	-	TRBJ2-7	CASSWGGHSYEQYF	TGCGCCAGCAGCTGGGGGGGCCATTCCTACGAGCAGTACTTC
many	TRBV6-5	TRBD1	TRBJ2-5	CASSRFPGQYQETQYF	TGTGCCAGCAGTCGATTCCCGGGACAGTACCAAGAGACCCAGTACTTC
-	TRBV5-1	TRBD2	TRBJ2-6	CASSLDETSAPSGANVLTF	TGCGCCAGCAGCTTGGACGAGACTAGCGCACCATCGGGGGCCAACGTCCTGACTTTC
few	TRBV4-1	-	TRBJ2-2	CASSAGQIATGELFF	TGCGCCAGCAGCGCGGGACAGATAGCGACCGGGGAGCTGTTTTTT
few	TRBV14	TRBD2	TRBJ2-7	CASSQASSGPFLWYEQYF	TGTGCCAGCAGCCAAGCTTCTAGCGGCCCGTTCCTATGGTACGAGCAGTACTTC
few	TRBV11-2	-	TRBJ1-2	CASSSLQKSPLYGYTF	TGTGCCAGCAGCTCACTACAGAAGTCTCCGCTCTATGGCTACACCTTC
many	TRBV5-1	-	TRBJ1-3	CASSRVASGNTIYF	TGCGCCAGCAGTAGGGTAGCCTCTGGAAACACCATATATTTT
-	TRBV3-1	-	TRBJ2-3	CASSQVKGQPFF	TGTGCCAGCAGCCAAGTAAAGGGGCAGCCGTTTTTT
many	TRBV5-1	-	TRBJ1-2	CASSLAGEGLDGYTF	TGCGCCAGCAGCTTGGCCGGCGAAGGATTGGATGGCTACACCTTC
few	TRBV29-1	-	TRBJ2-1	CSVLRLYSRDEQFF	TGCAGCGTTTTGCGGCTCTACAGCCGAGATGAGCAGTTCTTC
many	TRBV5-1	-	TRBJ1-5	CASSLSGMPPQHF	TGCGCCAGCAGCTTGAGCGGCATGCCGCCCCAGCATTTT
few	TRBV5-1	-	TRBJ1-2	CASSLESWGARDYGYTF	TGCGCCAGCAGCTTGGAATCCTGGGGGGCCCGGGACTATGGCTACACCTTC
few	TRBV7-9	-	TRBJ2-5	CASSAGGGEETQYF	TGTGCCAGCAGCGCGGGCGGAGGGGAGGAGACCCAGTACTTC
many	TRBV4-2	-	TRBJ2-1	CASSQGMAGKNEQFF	TGTGCCAGCAGCCAAGGAATGGCGGGTAAAAATGAGCAGTTCTTC
many	TRBV10-3	-	TRBJ2-3	CAISGAGDRDTQYF	TGTGCCATCAGTGGGGCGGGCGACAGGGATACGCAGTATTTT
few	TRBV5-1	TRBD2	TRBJ2-3	CASSHESTSGRSYTQYF	TGCGCCAGCAGCCATGAATCGACTAGCGGGAGATCATATACGCAGTATTTT
-	TRBV20-1	-	TRBJ1-1	CSARDNGVGVDTEAFF	TGCAGTGCTAGAGATAACGGCGTCGGGGTGGACACTGAAGCTTTCTTT
-	TRBV27	-	TRBJ1-1	CASSRQPGAEAFF	TGTGCCAGCAGCAGACAGCCCGGGGCTGAAGCTTTCTTT
many	TRBV7-9	-	TRBJ2-7	CASVEEQGTEQYF	TGTGCCAGCGTGGAAGAACAGGGTACCGAGCAGTACTTC
-	TRBV7-6	-	TRBJ2-3	CASSLIVGEDTQYF	TGTGCCAGCAGCTTAATAGTAGGTGAAGATACGCAGTATTTT
-	TRBV7-8	-	TRBJ2-7	CASSLVEDGTYEQYF	TGTGCCAGCAGCTTAGTAGAAGACGGTACCTACGAGCAGTACTTC
-	TRBV30	TRBD2	TRBJ2-1	CAWTLQASGIVDEQFF	TGTGCCTGGACTCTTCAGGCCAGCGGGATTGTCGATGAGCAGTTCTTC
few	TRBV18	TRBD1	TRBJ2-7	CASSNGTAYEQYF	TGTGCCAGCTCAAACGGGACAGCCTACGAGCAGTACTTC
few	TRBV20-1	-	TRBJ2-2	CSASPGGSHTGELFF	TGCAGTGCTAGCCCCGGAGGGAGCCACACCGGGGAGCTGTTTTTT
many	TRBV6-1	TRBD2	TRBJ2-1	CASRTTGLAGYNEQFF	TGTGCCAGCAGGACGACGGGACTAGCGGGGTACAATGAGCAGTTCTTC